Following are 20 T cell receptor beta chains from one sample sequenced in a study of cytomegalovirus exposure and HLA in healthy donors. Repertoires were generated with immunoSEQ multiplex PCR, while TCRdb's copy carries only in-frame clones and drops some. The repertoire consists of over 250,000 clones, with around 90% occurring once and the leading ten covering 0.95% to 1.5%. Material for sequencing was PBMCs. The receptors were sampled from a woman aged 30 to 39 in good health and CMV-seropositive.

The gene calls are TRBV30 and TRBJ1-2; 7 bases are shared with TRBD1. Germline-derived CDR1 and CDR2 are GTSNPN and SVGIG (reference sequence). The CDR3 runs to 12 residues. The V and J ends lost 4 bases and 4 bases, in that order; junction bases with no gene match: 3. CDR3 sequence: CAWKGQSYGYTF. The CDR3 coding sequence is TGTGCCTGGAAGGGACAGAGCTATGGCTACACCTTC.

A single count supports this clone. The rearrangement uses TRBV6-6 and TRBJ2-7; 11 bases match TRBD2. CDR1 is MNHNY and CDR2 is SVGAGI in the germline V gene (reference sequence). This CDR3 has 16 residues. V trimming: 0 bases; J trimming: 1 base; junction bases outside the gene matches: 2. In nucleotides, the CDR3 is TGTGCCAGCAGTTACTCCGTAGCGGGAGGGTCCTACGAGCAGTACTTC. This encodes CASSYSVAGGSYEQYF.

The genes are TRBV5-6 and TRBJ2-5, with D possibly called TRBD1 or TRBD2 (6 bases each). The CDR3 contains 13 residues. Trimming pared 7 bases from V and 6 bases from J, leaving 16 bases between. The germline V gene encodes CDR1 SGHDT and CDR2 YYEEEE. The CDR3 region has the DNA TGTGCCAGCCTGGGGGGCACCGACCAGACCCAGTACTTC. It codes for CASLGGTDQTQYF.

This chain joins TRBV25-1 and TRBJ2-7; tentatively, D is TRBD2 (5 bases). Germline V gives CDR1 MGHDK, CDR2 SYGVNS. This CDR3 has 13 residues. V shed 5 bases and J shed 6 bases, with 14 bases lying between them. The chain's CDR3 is CASSRQTRAEQYF. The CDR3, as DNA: TGTGCCAGCAGTCGCCAAACTAGGGCCGAGCAGTACTTC.

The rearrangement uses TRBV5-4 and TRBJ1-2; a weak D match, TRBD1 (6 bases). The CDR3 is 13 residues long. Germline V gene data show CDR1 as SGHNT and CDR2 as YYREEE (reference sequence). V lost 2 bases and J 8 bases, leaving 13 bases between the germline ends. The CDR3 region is CASSLGGAGGYTF. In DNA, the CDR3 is TGTGCCAGCAGCTTAGGGGGGGCGGGCGGCTACACCTTC.

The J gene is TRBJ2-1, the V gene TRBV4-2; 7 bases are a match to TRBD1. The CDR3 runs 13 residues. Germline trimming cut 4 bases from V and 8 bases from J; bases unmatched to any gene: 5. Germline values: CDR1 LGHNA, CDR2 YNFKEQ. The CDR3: CASSLRGGDEQFF. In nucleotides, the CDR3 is TGTGCCAGCAGCCTAAGAGGGGGCGATGAGCAGTTCTTC.

This chain's CDR3 is CASSLVGGHQFF. In DNA, the CDR3 is TGTGCCAGCAGCTTGGTAGGGGGGCATCAGTTCTTC. The V and J genes are TRBV5-6 and TRBJ2-1; D possibly matches TRBD1 or TRBD2 (6 bases each). Looked up from germline, CDR1 is SGHDT and CDR2 is YYEEEE. This CDR3 spans 12 amino acids. V dropped 0 bases and J dropped 13 bases, with 11 bases sitting between them. The complete variable domain, with remaining parts taken from reference TRBV5-6 and TRBJ2-1, reads DAGVTQSPTHLIKTRGQQVTLRCSPKSGHDTVSWYQQALGQGPQFIFQYYEEEERQRGNFPDRFSGHQFPNYSSELNVNALLLGDSALYLCASSLVGGHQFFGPGTRLTVL.

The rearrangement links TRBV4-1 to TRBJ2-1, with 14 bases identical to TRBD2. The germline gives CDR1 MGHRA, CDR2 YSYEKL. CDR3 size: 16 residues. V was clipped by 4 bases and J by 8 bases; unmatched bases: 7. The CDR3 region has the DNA TGCGCCAGCAGCCTTGGGACTAGCGGGAGCCTTGATGAGCAGTTCTTC. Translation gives CASSLGTSGSLDEQFF.

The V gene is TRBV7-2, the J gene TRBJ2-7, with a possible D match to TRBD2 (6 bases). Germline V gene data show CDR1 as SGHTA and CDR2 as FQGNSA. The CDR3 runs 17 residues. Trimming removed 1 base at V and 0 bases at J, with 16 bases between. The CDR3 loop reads CASSLVLQVAVSYEQYF. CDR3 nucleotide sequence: TGTGCCAGCAGCTTAGTTCTTCAAGTAGCGGTCTCCTACGAGCAGTACTTC.

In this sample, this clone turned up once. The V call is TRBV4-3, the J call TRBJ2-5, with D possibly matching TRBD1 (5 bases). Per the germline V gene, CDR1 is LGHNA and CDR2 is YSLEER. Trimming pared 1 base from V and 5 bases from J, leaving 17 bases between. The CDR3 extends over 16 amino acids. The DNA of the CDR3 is TGCGCCAGCAGCCAAGGTTGGCAGGGTCAGGTGGAGACCCAGTACTTC. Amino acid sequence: CASSQGWQGQVETQYF.

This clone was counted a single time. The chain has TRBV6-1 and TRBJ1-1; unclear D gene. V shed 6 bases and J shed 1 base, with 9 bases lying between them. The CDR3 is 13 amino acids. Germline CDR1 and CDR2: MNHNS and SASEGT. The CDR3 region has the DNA TGTGCCAGCAGGAGGGAGGCGAACACTGAAGCTTTCTTT. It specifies CASRREANTEAFF.

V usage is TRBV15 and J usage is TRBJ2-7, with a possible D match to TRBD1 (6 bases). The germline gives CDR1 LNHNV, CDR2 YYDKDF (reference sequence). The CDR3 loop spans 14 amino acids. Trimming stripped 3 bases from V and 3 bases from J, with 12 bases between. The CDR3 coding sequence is TGTGCCACCAGCAGCGTGTCAGGGGACTACGAGCAGTACTTC. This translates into CATSSVSGDYEQYF.

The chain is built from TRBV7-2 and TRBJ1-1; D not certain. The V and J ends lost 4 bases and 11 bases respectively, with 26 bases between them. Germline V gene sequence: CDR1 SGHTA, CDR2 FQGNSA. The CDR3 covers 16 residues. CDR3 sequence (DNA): TGTGCCAGCAGCTCAGGAGAAGGATCAGGCCGGCCCTCGGCTTTCTTT. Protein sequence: CASSSGEGSGRPSAFF. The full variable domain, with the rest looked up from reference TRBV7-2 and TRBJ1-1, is GAGVSQSPSNKVTEKGKDVELRCDPISGHTALYWYRQSLGQGLEFLIYFQGNSAPDKSGLPSDRFSAERTGGSVSTLTIQRTQQEDSAVYLCASSSGEGSGRPSAFFGQGTRLTVV.

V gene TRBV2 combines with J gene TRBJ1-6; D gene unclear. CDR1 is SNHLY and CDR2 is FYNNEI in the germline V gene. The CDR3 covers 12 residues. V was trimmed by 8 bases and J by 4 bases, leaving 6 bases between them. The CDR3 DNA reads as TGTGCCAGCGTTCTGTATAATTCACCCCTCCACTTT. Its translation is CASVLYNSPLHF.

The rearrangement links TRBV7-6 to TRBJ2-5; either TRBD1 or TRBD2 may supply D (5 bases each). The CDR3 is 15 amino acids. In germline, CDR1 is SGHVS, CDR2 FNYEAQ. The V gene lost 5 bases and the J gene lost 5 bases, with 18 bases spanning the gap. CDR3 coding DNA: TGTGCCAGCAGCCCGGGTGGGGGTTTTTTTGAGACCCAGTACTTC. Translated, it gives CASSPGGGFFETQYF. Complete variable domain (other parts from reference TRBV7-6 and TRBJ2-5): GAGVSQSPRYKVTKRGQDVALRCDPISGHVSLYWYRQALGQGPEFLTYFNYEAQQDKSGLPNDRFSAERPEGSISTLTIQRTEQRDSAMYRCASSPGGGFFETQYFGPGTRLLVL.

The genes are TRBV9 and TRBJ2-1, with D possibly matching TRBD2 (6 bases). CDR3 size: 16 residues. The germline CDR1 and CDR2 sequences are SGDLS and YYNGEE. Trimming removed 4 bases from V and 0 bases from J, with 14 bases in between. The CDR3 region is CASSPGSGVSYNEQFF. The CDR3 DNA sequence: TGTGCCAGCAGCCCCGGTTCGGGAGTCTCCTACAATGAGCAGTTCTTC.

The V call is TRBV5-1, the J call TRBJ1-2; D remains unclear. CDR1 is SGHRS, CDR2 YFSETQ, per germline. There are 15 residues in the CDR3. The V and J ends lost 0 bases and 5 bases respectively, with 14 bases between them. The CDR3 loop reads CASSLDQLGTYGYTF. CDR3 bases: TGCGCCAGCAGCTTGGACCAGCTAGGTACTTATGGCTACACCTTC.

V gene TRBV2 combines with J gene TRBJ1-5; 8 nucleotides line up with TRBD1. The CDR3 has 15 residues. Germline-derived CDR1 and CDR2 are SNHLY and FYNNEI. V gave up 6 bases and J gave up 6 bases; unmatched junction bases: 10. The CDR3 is CASRQGEGLSQPQHF. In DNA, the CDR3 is TGTGCCAGCAGACAGGGGGAGGGCCTTAGTCAGCCCCAGCATTTT.

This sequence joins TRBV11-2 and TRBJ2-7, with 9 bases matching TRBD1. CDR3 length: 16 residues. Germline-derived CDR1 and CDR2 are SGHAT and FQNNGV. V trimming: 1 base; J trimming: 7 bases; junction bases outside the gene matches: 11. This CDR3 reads CASSLGYRTGAAEQYF. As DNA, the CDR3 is TGTGCCAGCAGCTTAGGGTATCGGACAGGGGCTGCGGAGCAGTACTTC.

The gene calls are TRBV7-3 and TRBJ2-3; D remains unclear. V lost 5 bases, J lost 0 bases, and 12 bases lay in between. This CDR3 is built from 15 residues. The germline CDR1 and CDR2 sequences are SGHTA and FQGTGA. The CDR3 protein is CASSPNYLSTDTQYF. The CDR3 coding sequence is TGTGCCAGCAGCCCCAACTACCTTAGCACAGATACGCAGTATTTT.